Sequencing of this TCR beta chain was carried out in a study of blood T cell repertoires in COVID-19. About the study: PBMCs, B-cell-depleted T cells, or T cells provided the cDNA or gDNA that made up the material.

In the source study's methods: Counts of nucleated cells, estimated from reference gene primer amplification, were obtained. Only in-frame clones appear in the TCRdb table, and some are missing; sequencing was by immunoSEQ multiplex PCR. V and J calls and clone size follow that table, whereas D and trimming were derived from the DNA. The sample holds more than 45,000 clones; 60% to 85% are singletons and the top ten take around 5%. The V and J ends lost 4 bases and 3 bases, in that order; junction bases with no gene match: 13. The CDR3 contains 16 residues. Germline V gene sequence: CDR1 SGHKS, CDR2 YYEKEE (reference sequence).

The clonotype was recovered from a human donor in a cohort sampled during active COVID-19. This sequence joins TRBV5-5 and TRBJ2-7, with TRBD2 identical over 7 bases. Sequencing used peripheral blood. CDR3: CASSPLARAGYYEQYF. The CDR3 coding sequence is TGTGCCAGCAGCCCACTAGCGCGAGCGGGTTACTACGAGCAGTACTTC.